The T cell receptor beta chain under discussion was sequenced for a study of identical twins. From the 5' RACE reads, TCRdb called clonotypes with MiXCR, one entry per CDR3 protein. The sample yields a few hundred thousand distinct CDR3 sequences, about 9% seen once. Study-level results: Abundant beta clonotypes from cord blood bore fewer insertions; memory repertoires lacked this pattern. Among out-of-frame alpha sequences shared by twins, low generation probability occurred in excess.

The CDR3 contains 12 residues. Germline V CDR1 and CDR2: SQVTM, ANQGSEA. Between the trimmed V and J ends, which lost 6 bases and 0 bases, there was a span of 8 bases. This clonotype was found a few times. Its antigen is unknown. This chain joins TRBV29-1 and TRBJ1-2, with D unclear. The TCR was taken from a woman aged 45 to 65 in good health. Material: naive T cells sorted from blood. DNA of the CDR3: TGCAGCGTCCCCGTAGCTAACTATGGCTACACCTTC. Its translation: CSVPVANYGYTF.